Below are 5 T cell receptor beta chains sequenced from a single sample in a study of shared clonotypes between healthy human individuals. The data were produced by immunoSEQ multiplex PCR, yet TCRdb's version contains in-frame clones alone and is incomplete. This sample has some 1,600,000 clones, with 95% to 99% found just once. The material sequenced was naive CD4+ T cells sorted from blood. The subset here: CD45RA+ positively selected. The receptor set was obtained from a man aged 30-40 years in good health.

The chain joins TRBV29-1 to TRBJ1-1, with a possible D match to TRBD1 (5 bases). The V gene lost 3 bases and the J gene lost 11 bases, with 13 bases spanning the gap. CDR1 and CDR2 from the germline V gene are SQVTM and ANQGSEA. This CDR3 region has 11 residues. CDR3 loop: CSVDKGKGAFF. The CDR3 DNA reads as TGCAGCGTTGACAAGGGTAAGGGGGCTTTCTTT. Full variable domain (remainder filled in from reference TRBV29-1 and TRBJ1-1): SAVISQKPSRDICQRGTSLTIQCQVDSQVTMMFWYRQQPGQSLTLIATANQGSEATYESGFVIDKFPISRPNLTFSTLTVSNMSPEDSSIYLCSVDKGKGAFFGQGTRLTVV.

V is TRBV5-4 and J is TRBJ2-5; 7 nucleotides match TRBD1. V lost 4 bases and J lost 4; bases outside the gene matches: 7. CDR3 length: 14 residues. Germline values: CDR1 SGHNT, CDR2 YYREEE (reference sequence). This CDR3 is CASSRSTGSETQYF. In DNA form, the CDR3 reads TGTGCCAGCAGCCGCTCGACAGGGTCAGAGACCCAGTACTTC.

The rearrangement joins TRBV11-2 to TRBJ2-7, with 9 bases identical to TRBD2. CDR1 SGHAT and CDR2 FQNNGV come from the germline V gene. Trimming cost V 0 bases and J 4 bases; bases outside gene matches: 7. This CDR3 region has 16 residues. The CDR3 DNA sequence: TGTGCCAGCAGCTTAGATCCGGCGGGAGGGGGGTACGAGCAGTACTTC. As protein: CASSLDPAGGGYEQYF.

J is TRBJ1-2 and V is TRBV7-9; D gene ambiguous. Per germline, CDR1 SEHNR and CDR2 FQNEAQ (reference sequence). This CDR3 spans 13 amino acids. Trimming took 1 base from V and 8 from J, leaving 11 bases between them. CDR3 nucleotide sequence: TGTGCCAGCAGCTTAGACCTTCAACACGGCTACACCTTC. Translating it yields CASSLDLQHGYTF.

This chain joins TRBV9 and TRBJ2-1; TRBD2 matches at 10 bases. Looked up from germline, CDR1 is SGDLS and CDR2 is YYNGEE. V lost 1 base to trimming and J lost 3 bases; unmatched junction nucleotides: 4. The CDR3 length is 16 residues. CDR3 nucleotides: TGTGCCAGCAGCGTACTAGCGGGAGCTCGCTACAATGAGCAGTTCTTC. Encoded protein: CASSVLAGARYNEQFF.